This T cell receptor beta chain was retrieved from a study of T cells after posttransplantation cyclophosphamide. Findings and limits, study-wide: Skin or GI-infiltrating T cells shared few TRB sequences with blood. Recipient CMV seropositivity and CMV reactivation strongly tracked TRB clonality. Donor CD8+ memory clones often dominated recipient blood repertoires at later times.

Busulfan-fludarabine conditioning, marrow transplant, and cyclophosphamide on days +3 and +4 were administered. Libraries were prepared by immunoSEQ multiplex PCR; TCRdb keeps only in-frame clonotypes and omits some of them. The data show some 12,000 clones, 65% to 85% seen once. The CDR3 is 14 residues long. Per the germline V gene, CDR1 is LGHNA and CDR2 is YNFKEQ. Of note for this clone: What it binds is not known.

The gene calls are TRBV4-2 and TRBJ2-5, with 9 positions matching TRBD2. The J call may be faulty, since TRBJ2-7 better matches the DNA end. The TCR sequence derives from a female patient aged 50 to 65 who received an allogeneic stem cell transplant from a related donor, was CMV-positive, and had no GVHD. Some T cells may be provided by the graft donor. The input for sequencing was PBMCs, taken after allogeneic stem cell transplant with posttransplant cyclophosphamide. The CDR3 protein is CASSQGGGGHEQYF. CDR3 DNA sequence: TGTGCCAGCAGCCAAGGCGGGGGGGGCCACGAGCAGTACTTC.